This section outlines one TCR beta chain sequence together with its context. Its antigen remains unidentified. TCRdb's table, derived via immunoSEQ multiplex PCR, lists solely in-frame clones and lacks some. The sample records around 100,000 clones, 91% being singletons. The sample belongs to a study of graft-versus-host responses after intestinal transplantation. The CDR3 spans 14 residues. The V gene's germline CDR1 is LNHDA and CDR2 SQIVND (reference sequence). V was trimmed by 5 bases and J by 6 bases, leaving 15 bases between them. This receptor was taken from a human donor who was the organ donor for an intestinal transplant. The rearrangement joins TRBV19 to TRBJ2-3, with D perhaps matching TRBD2 (7 bases). Source: unstimulated CD4+ T cells sorted from spleen or lymph node cells, taken before transplant. DNA for the CDR3: TGTGCCAGTAGTCGGGGGGCCCAACTGGATACGCAGTATTTT. Protein: CASSRGAQLDTQYF.